Each of the 23 T cell receptor beta chains below was sequenced from the same sample in a study of T cell responses to AZD1222 COVID-19 vaccine. Assay used: immunoSEQ multiplex PCR; TCRdb lists only in-frame clones, some missing. Among roughly 160,000 clones listed, over 85% were seen once. This specimen consisted of peripheral blood, obtained on day 0 of AZD1222 vaccination. The receptor set was obtained from an adult in good health.

The chain is built from TRBV9 and TRBJ2-7; D may be TRBD2 (6 bases). The ends were cut back, 0 bases at V and 4 bases at J, with 11 bases in the middle. The germline V gene has CDR1 SGDLS and CDR2 YYNGEE. The CDR3 has 14 residues. This CDR3 is CASSVATGAYEQYF. The CDR3 DNA sequence: TGTGCCAGCAGCGTAGCTACGGGAGCTTACGAGCAGTACTTC.

In this sample, this clone turned up once. The chain is built from TRBV19 and TRBJ1-2; 10 nucleotides line up with TRBD1. This CDR3 contains 14 residues. Per the germline V gene, CDR1 is LNHDA and CDR2 is SQIVND (reference sequence). The junction had 6 bases not matched to a gene; V was cut back by 3 bases and J by 8 bases. This CDR3 is CASSMMGTGVGYTF. CDR3 bases: TGTGCCAGTAGTATGATGGGGACAGGGGTAGGCTACACCTTC.

The chain uses TRBV10-1 and TRBJ2-7; tentatively, D is TRBD1 (5 bases). The CDR3 totals 13 residues. V was pared by 1 base and J by 3 bases, with 7 bases between. The germline CDR1 and CDR2 sequences are WNHNN and SYGVQD (reference sequence). The CDR3 DNA sequence: TGCGCCAGCAGTGAGTTCCAGGGCTACGAGCAGTACTTC. It encodes CASSEFQGYEQYF.

The V call is TRBV7-2, the J call TRBJ2-1, with 10 bases matching TRBD2. The length of the CDR3 is 16 residues. V lost 5 bases, J lost 6 bases, and 10 bases stayed unmatched. Per the germline V gene, CDR1 is SGHTA and CDR2 is FQGNSA. CDR3 nucleotides: TGTGCCAGCAGCCAAAATAGCGGGAGGATTGTCAATGAGCAGTTCTTC. Its translation: CASSQNSGRIVNEQFF.

A single count supports this clone. The rearrangement uses TRBV3-1 (or the pseudogene TRBV3-2) and TRBJ2-7; D is perhaps TRBD1 (5 bases). Germline-derived CDR1 and CDR2 are LGHDT and YNNKEL (reference sequence). The CDR3 sequence is 15 residues long. V was shortened by 3 bases and J by 4 bases, with 16 bases between the two germline ends. Here the CDR3 reads CASSQPAKGWYEQYF. CDR3 coding DNA: TGTGCCAGCAGCCAGCCGGCCAAGGGGTGGTACGAGCAGTACTTC.

The chain recombines TRBV27 with TRBJ1-4; no definite D call. Germline-derived CDR1 and CDR2 are MNHEY and SMNVEV (reference sequence). The CDR3 is made up of 15 amino acids. The V end lost 2 bases, the J end lost 0 bases, and 7 bases lay between the germline ends. CDR3 sequence reads: CASSLRRATNEKLFF. The CDR3 DNA follows: TGTGCCAGCAGTTTAAGACGGGCAACTAATGAAAAACTGTTTTTT.

The chain is built from TRBV6-5 and TRBJ1-6; 8 bases fit TRBD1. The V segment lost 6 bases and the J segment 10 bases; nucleotides outside the gene matches: 11. The CDR3 consists of 15 residues. The germline CDR1 and CDR2 sequences are MNHEY and SVGAGI. The CDR3 sequence is CASSHQTGGGSPLHF. DNA of the CDR3: TGTGCCAGCAGCCATCAAACAGGGGGGGGATCACCCCTCCACTTT.

This clone showed up just once. The rearrangement joins TRBV7-3 to TRBJ2-3; 10 bases fit TRBD1. V was pared by 5 bases and J by 1 base, with 12 bases of the junction left unmatched. Germline CDR1 reads SGHTA; CDR2 reads FQGTGA. The CDR3 sequence is 18 residues long. The CDR3 DNA sequence: TGTGCCAGCAGCCCCCCCCGAGGGACAGGGGTGGGCACAGATACGCAGTATTTT. Protein sequence: CASSPPRGTGVGTDTQYF.

This chain uses TRBV5-1 with TRBJ1-2; 9 bases fit TRBD1. Trimming cost V 4 bases and J 3 bases; bases outside gene matches: 7. CDR1 and CDR2 (germline): SGHRS, YFSETQ. CDR3 length: 15 amino acids. The CDR3, as DNA: TGCGCCAGCAGCGGAATGACAGGGGGTTACTATGGCTACACCTTC. Its translation: CASSGMTGGYYGYTF.

The genes are TRBV4-2 and TRBJ1-5, with unresolved D. Germline V gene sequence: CDR1 LGHNA, CDR2 YNFKEQ. This CDR3 has 14 residues. Trimming left V 4 bases short and J 7 bases short, with 14 bases between. CDR3 DNA: TGTGCCAGCAGCCTATCCGAGATCAGACAGCCCCAGCATTTT. Translating it yields CASSLSEIRQPQHF.

V and J are TRBV7-2 and TRBJ1-2; maybe TRBD1 (6 bases). The germline V gene encodes CDR1 SGHTA and CDR2 FQGNSA. Trimming removed 1 base from V and 8 bases from J, with 11 bases in between. CDR3 length equals 13 residues. In DNA form, the CDR3 reads TGTGCCAGCAGCTTAGACAGGGTGGGCGGCTACACCTTC. Protein sequence: CASSLDRVGGYTF.

This clone was counted once. The DNA of the CDR3 is TGCAGTGCTAGCGGATACAATGAGCAGTTCTTC. This codes for CSASGYNEQFF. The chain recombines TRBV20-1 with TRBJ2-1; D is ambiguous. Deletions cut 3 bases from V and 4 bases from J, with 4 bases between. The germline CDR1 and CDR2 sequences are DFQATT and SNEGSKA (reference sequence). This CDR3 has 11 residues.

This clone has just one count. V and J are TRBV3-1 (or the pseudogene TRBV3-2) and TRBJ2-3, with D possibly TRBD1 on 6 matching bases. The CDR3 runs 14 residues. The V gene lost 4 bases and the J gene lost 2 bases, with 10 bases spanning the gap. Germline lookup yields CDR1 LGHDT and CDR2 YNNKEL (reference sequence). The CDR3 spells CASSRGGYTDTQYF. CDR3 DNA sequence: TGTGCCAGCAGCCGAGGGGGATACACAGATACGCAGTATTTT.

This clone was seen a single time. CDR3 sequence: CASSIGQGRPLYGYTF. The CDR3 nucleotides read TGTGCCAGCAGTATTGGACAGGGGCGCCCTCTTTATGGCTACACCTTC. The chain has TRBV27 and TRBJ1-2; TRBD1 aligns across 9 bases. CDR1 and CDR2 from the germline V gene are MNHEY and SMNVEV (reference sequence). Unmatched junction bases numbered 12, after V lost 5 bases and J lost 5 bases. This CDR3 has 16 amino acids.

The chain joins TRBV6-6 to TRBJ2-7; D gene unclear. The CDR3 sequence is 15 residues long. V dropped 3 bases and J dropped 3 bases, with 15 bases sitting between them. Germline V gene data show CDR1 as MNHNY and CDR2 as SVGAGI (reference sequence). The CDR3 loop is CASSYHGVPGYEQYF. CDR3 DNA: TGTGCCAGCAGTTATCATGGTGTCCCCGGCTACGAGCAGTACTTC.

This clone was counted between two and nine times. The chain has TRBV6-5 and TRBJ1-2; D possibly corresponds to TRBD1 (6 bases). The CDR3 loop spans 12 amino acids. From germline, CDR1 is MNHEY and CDR2 SVGAGI. V dropped 11 bases and J dropped 4 bases, with 14 bases sitting between them. CDR3 nucleotides: TGTGCCGGCGAACAGGGTTCCTATGGCTACACCTTC. It yields the protein CAGEQGSYGYTF.

This sequence joins TRBV5-1 and TRBJ2-7, with TRBD2 as a possible D gene (5 bases). Germline-derived CDR1 and CDR2 are SGHRS and YFSETQ. Trimming took 4 bases from V and 2 from J, leaving 7 bases between them. The length of the CDR3 is 12 residues. CDR3: CASSPGTYEQYF. CDR3 nucleotide sequence: TGCGCCAGCAGCCCGGGGACCTACGAGCAGTACTTC. The full variable domain, its missing parts supplied by reference TRBV5-1 and TRBJ2-7, is KAGVTQTPRYLIKTRGQQVTLSCSPISGHRSVSWYQQTPGQGLQFLFEYFSETQRNKGNFPGRFSGRQFSNSRSEMNVSTLELGDSALYLCASSPGTYEQYFGPGTRLTVT.

J is TRBJ2-3 and V is TRBV5-6, with D uncertain. CDR3 length: 16 residues. Germline V gives CDR1 SGHDT, CDR2 YYEEEE. The V end was cut by 3 bases, the J end by 0 bases, with 14 bases between. The CDR3 DNA is TGTGCCAGCAGCTCCGGCGCGTTCAGGAGCACAGATACGCAGTATTTT. Its translation: CASSSGAFRSTDTQYF.

This sequence joins TRBV5-1 and TRBJ1-4; a possible D gene is TRBD1 (6 bases). The V end was cut by 5 bases, the J end by 8 bases, with 19 bases between. Per germline, CDR1 SGHRS and CDR2 YFSETQ. This CDR3 spans 15 amino acids. CDR3 loop: CASSLIQGTGEKLFF. The CDR3 bases are TGCGCCAGCAGTTTAATACAGGGAACAGGGGAAAAACTGTTTTTT.

The chain couples TRBV3-1 (or the pseudogene TRBV3-2) to TRBJ1-2, with 7 nucleotides matching TRBD1. This CDR3 region has 15 residues. CDR1 and CDR2 from the germline V gene are LGHDT and YNNKEL (reference sequence). V gave up 6 bases and J gave up 4 bases; unmatched junction bases: 11. CDR3 in amino acids: CASSLIQKGAYGYTF. Written as DNA, the CDR3 is TGTGCCAGCAGTTTGATCCAAAAGGGGGCCTATGGCTACACCTTC.

The V and J genes are TRBV30 and TRBJ1-2; possible D gene TRBD1, 5 bases. V was trimmed by 2 bases and J by 8 bases, leaving 18 bases between them. The CDR3 sequence is 14 residues long. The germline gives CDR1 GTSNPN, CDR2 SVGIG (reference sequence). The CDR3, as DNA: TGTGCCTGGAGTTACACTCAGGGCTATAGGGGCTACACCTTC. As protein: CAWSYTQGYRGYTF.

The rearrangement joins TRBV2 to TRBJ1-2; D gene unclear. Trimming took 0 bases from V and 4 from J, leaving 15 bases between them. The germline gives CDR1 SNHLY, CDR2 FYNNEI. The CDR3 has 16 residues. In DNA, the CDR3 is TGTGCCAGCAGTGAAGCTGGCGGGCAGGTAGCCTATGGCTACACCTTC. Residues: CASSEAGGQVAYGYTF.

This clone appeared a single time. This rearrangement joins TRBV3-1 (or the pseudogene TRBV3-2) to TRBJ2-7, with D tentatively TRBD2 (5 bases). Germline V gene lookup returns CDR1 LGHDT and CDR2 YNNKEL (reference sequence). Trimming left V 1 base short and J 7 bases short, with 5 bases between. The CDR3 contains 11 residues. CDR3: CASSQAGEQYF. CDR3 coding DNA: TGTGCCAGCAGCCAAGCGGGGGAGCAGTACTTC.